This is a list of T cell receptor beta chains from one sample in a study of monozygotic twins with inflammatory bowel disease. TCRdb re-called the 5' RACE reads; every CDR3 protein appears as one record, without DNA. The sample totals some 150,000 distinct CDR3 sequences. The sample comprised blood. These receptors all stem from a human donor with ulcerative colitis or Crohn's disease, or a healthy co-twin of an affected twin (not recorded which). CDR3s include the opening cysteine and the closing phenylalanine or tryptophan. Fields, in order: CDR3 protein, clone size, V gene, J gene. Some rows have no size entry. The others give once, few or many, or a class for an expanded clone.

CATLGGTRNEQFF	-	TRBV10-3	TRBJ2-1
CASSPTSGSGYEQYF	-	TRBV5-1	TRBJ2-7
CSVRVAGRYEQYF	-	TRBV20-1	TRBJ2-7
CASSLSSAILNNEQFF	-	TRBV7-2	TRBJ2-1
CAISERDVRPYEQYF	-	TRBV10-3	TRBJ2-7
CASSPLAGASNEQYF	-	TRBV5-1	TRBJ2-7
CASSYGTYQGYF	-	TRBV28	TRBJ2-7
CASSPSTGGNTEAFF	-	TRBV18	TRBJ1-1
CASSLLGTGTEAFF	-	TRBV12-3/TRBV12-4	TRBJ1-1
CASSIAGGAYEQYF	-	TRBV7-2	TRBJ2-7
CASSSPAHQNTEAFF	-	TRBV27	TRBJ1-1
CASSSGTRSYEQYF	-	TRBV11-1	TRBJ2-7
CASSLGTGENSPLHF	-	TRBV5-1	TRBJ1-6
CASSQVAGGPGEQYF	-	TRBV3-1	TRBJ2-7
CASSLEHVREEQYF	-	TRBV5-1	TRBJ2-7
CSADGTSGSHRTGELFF	-	TRBV20-1	TRBJ2-2
CASRQGGSNQPQHF	-	TRBV19	TRBJ1-5
CASSLSWTNQETQYF	-	TRBV7-8	TRBJ2-5
CASSQELASPSYNEQFF	-	TRBV4-3	TRBJ2-1
CASSLGTGHGYTF	medium-sized	TRBV11-2	TRBJ1-2
CASSRGSYEQYF	-	TRBV12-3/TRBV12-4	TRBJ2-7
CASRPGSSYEQYF	-	TRBV5-6	TRBJ2-7
CSATQGLQPQHF	-	TRBV20-1	TRBJ1-5
CSAHETGNSPLHF	-	TRBV20-1	TRBJ1-6
CASSHRDGLNEQFF	-	TRBV7-2	TRBJ2-1
CASRRVGQPQHF	-	TRBV2	TRBJ1-5
CASSLVGGDNEQFF	-	TRBV5-1	TRBJ2-1
CASSEKGRGSPQHF	-	TRBV10-2	TRBJ1-5
CAICRQGSYEQYF	-	TRBV10-3	TRBJ2-7
CSVRTGGGQPQHF	-	TRBV29-1	TRBJ1-5
CASSSGLAGGAGELFF	-	TRBV5-4	TRBJ2-2
CASSLGTGAVYGYTF	-	TRBV5-5	TRBJ1-2
CASSLVHEQHF	-	TRBV6-2/TRBV6-3	TRBJ2-7
CASSESGFSNQPQHF	-	TRBV10-2	TRBJ1-5
CASSPGLAGVNEHYF	-	TRBV7-7	TRBJ2-7
CASSQRQGRGTEAFF	-	TRBV5-1	TRBJ1-1
CASASPRTNEKLFF	-	TRBV6-5	TRBJ1-4
CASSLSTNEKLFF	-	TRBV5-1	TRBJ1-4
CAISELGAGNQPQHF	-	TRBV10-3	TRBJ1-5
CASSVEGSPTGYSYEQYF	-	TRBV9	TRBJ2-7
CASSPPNTYEQYF	-	TRBV12-3/TRBV12-4	TRBJ2-7
CASSPHLGGTKVYEQYF	-	TRBV4-1	TRBJ2-7
CASSLARAGDSPLHF	-	TRBV12-3/TRBV12-4	TRBJ1-6
CASSLGGGFSTDTQYF	-	TRBV5-1	TRBJ2-3
CASSQIRGESYNEQFF	-	TRBV11-2	TRBJ2-1
CASSLGVTLAKNIQYF	-	TRBV5-1	TRBJ2-4
CASRYRGHSYEQYF	-	TRBV19	TRBJ2-7
CASTGSQGLTGELFF	-	TRBV12-3/TRBV12-4	TRBJ2-2
CASRTSYEQFF	-	TRBV6-6	TRBJ2-1
CASSPLTEAFF	-	TRBV12-3/TRBV12-4	TRBJ1-1
CASSERVAGANVLTF	-	TRBV7-9	TRBJ2-6
CASSPRIAYEQYF	-	TRBV5-1	TRBJ2-7